These T cell receptor beta chains were read from a single sample in a study of T cell responses to AZD1222 COVID-19 vaccine. Sequencing used immunoSEQ multiplex PCR; TCRdb keeps in-frame clones, though not all of them. The table has some 120,000 clones, around 90% seen once. Sequenced material: peripheral blood, taken on day 0 of AZD1222 vaccination. These receptors were obtained from an adult in good health. CDR3s include the opening cysteine and the closing phenylalanine or tryptophan. Fields, in order: CDR3 protein, CDR3 DNA, J gene, D gene, clone size, V gene. The D gene is left open where the match is weak. Expanded clones get a size class; other rows say once, few or many, or leave the size out.

CASSSRDQNSPLHF	TGCGCCAGCAGCTCCCGGGACCAAAATTCACCCCTCCACTTT	TRBJ1-6	NA	NA	TRBV5-1
CASTLGVGGPGTEAFF	TGTGCCAGCACCTTGGGTGTGGGAGGGCCAGGAACTGAAGCTTTCTTT	TRBJ1-1	NA	NA	TRBV7-9
CASRPGLSNQPQHF	TGTGCCAGCAGGCCCGGACTGAGCAATCAGCCCCAGCATTTT	TRBJ1-5	NA	few	TRBV2
CASSLWLGDRGKDTQYF	TGTGCCAGCAGTTTGTGGTTAGGAGACAGGGGAAAGGATACGCAGTATTTT	TRBJ2-3	TRBD1	NA	TRBV28
CASRSQLYGYTF	TGTGCCAGTAGGTCGCAGCTCTATGGCTACACCTTC	TRBJ1-2	NA	NA	TRBV19
CAWSVGLYSYGYTF	TGTGCCTGGAGTGTGGGACTTTACTCCTATGGCTACACCTTC	TRBJ1-2	NA	NA	TRBV30
CASSVTQLSRYEQYF	TGTGCCAGCAGTGTCACACAACTATCACGCTACGAGCAGTACTTC	TRBJ2-7	NA	NA	TRBV28
CASRDRRGENTEAFF	TGTGCCAGCAGAGACAGAAGGGGGGAGAACACTGAAGCTTTCTTT	TRBJ1-1	NA	NA	TRBV2
CASSYRTDYEQYF	TGTGCCAGCAGTTACAGGACTGACTACGAGCAGTACTTC	TRBJ2-7	NA	NA	TRBV6-2/TRBV6-3
CASWDRQETQYF	TGTGCCAGCTGGGACAGACAAGAGACCCAGTACTTC	TRBJ2-5	TRBD1	NA	TRBV28
CASSADQGGEQYF	TGTGCCAGCAGTGCGGACCAGGGTGGCGAGCAGTACTTC	TRBJ2-7	NA	NA	TRBV12-3/TRBV12-4
CASSPGTNNQPQHF	TGTGCCAGCTCACCTGGGACAAATAATCAGCCCCAGCATTTT	TRBJ1-5	NA	NA	TRBV18
CASSPGRGMVETQYF	TGTGCTAGTAGTCCCGGCAGGGGGATGGTAGAGACCCAGTACTTC	TRBJ2-5	TRBD1	NA	TRBV19
CAWGPGTGANHQPQHF	TGTGCCTGGGGTCCCGGGACAGGGGCAAACCATCAGCCCCAGCATTTT	TRBJ1-5	TRBD1	few	TRBV30
CASRLSVGVGYEQYF	TGTGCCAGTAGGCTAAGCGTCGGGGTGGGCTACGAGCAGTACTTC	TRBJ2-7	NA	NA	TRBV19
CASSLPGGTEAFF	TGTGCCAGCAGCTTACCAGGGGGCACTGAAGCTTTCTTT	TRBJ1-1	TRBD1	NA	TRBV11-2
CASRDREVWETQYF	TGTGCCAGCAGGGACAGGGAGGTTTGGGAGACCCAGTACTTC	TRBJ2-5	TRBD1	NA	TRBV28
CASSKGRDGSDEQYF	TGTGCCAGCAGCAAAGGTCGGGACGGTAGTGACGAGCAGTACTTC	TRBJ2-7	NA	NA	TRBV21-1
CASSLMGENTGELFF	TGTGCCAGCAGCTTAATGGGGGAAAACACCGGGGAGCTGTTTTTT	TRBJ2-2	NA	NA	TRBV7-2
CASSNDRLGANVLTF	TGTGCCAGCAGCAACGACAGGCTTGGGGCCAACGTCCTGACTTTC	TRBJ2-6	NA	NA	TRBV9
CASSPLSLGNTIYF	TGTGCCAGCAGCCCCCTTAGCTTGGGAAACACCATATATTTT	TRBJ1-3	NA	few	TRBV11-2
CASSLRTSGSADTQYF	TGTGCCAGCAGCCTCCGGACTAGCGGGAGCGCAGATACGCAGTATTTT	TRBJ2-3	TRBD2	once	TRBV5-4
CATHGGSSGTPGNNEQFF	TGCGCCACCCACGGGGGGTCTAGCGGGACCCCCGGGAACAATGAGCAGTTCTTC	TRBJ2-1	TRBD2	NA	TRBV5-1
CASSLGRGDYGYTF	TGTGCCAGCAGCTTAGGCCGTGGCGACTATGGCTACACCTTC	TRBJ1-2	NA	NA	TRBV13
CASSPAGGTSTDTQYF	TGTGCCAGCAGTCCCGCGGGGGGGACTAGCACAGATACGCAGTATTTT	TRBJ2-3	TRBD2	NA	TRBV28
CASSLDGGKERNEQFF	TGTGCCAGCAGCTTAGATGGGGGAAAGGAGAGGAATGAGCAGTTCTTC	TRBJ2-1	NA	NA	TRBV7-9
CASSPRGGLDTGELFF	TGTGCCAGCAGCCCGCGGGGGGGCCTTGACACCGGGGAGCTGTTTTTT	TRBJ2-2	TRBD2	NA	TRBV11-1
CASSGSTGGNEQFF	TGTGCCAGCAGCGGATCTACGGGGGGGAATGAGCAGTTCTTC	TRBJ2-1	TRBD2	once	TRBV7-9
CASSLAGTAEKLFF	TGTGCCAGCTCACTTGCCGGGACAGCTGAAAAACTGTTTTTT	TRBJ1-4	TRBD1	NA	TRBV18
CASSLLSGSYNEQFF	TGTGCCAGCAGCTTACTCAGCGGGAGTTACAATGAGCAGTTCTTC	TRBJ2-1	TRBD2	NA	TRBV7-9